A single sample is the source of the 22 T cell receptor beta chains below, sequenced in a study of T-cell reconstitution after alpha-beta-depleted transplantation in children (dated by TCRdb to about 2016). Receptors were amplified or captured by PCR. The run used an Illumina HiSeq 2500. To normalize quantification of the TCRbeta repertoire, the TCR libraries were built with molecular barcoding that relied on unique molecular identifiers. TCRdb reran the public reads through fastp at Q25 and MiXCR, keeping productive beta chains. Rows are unified per CDR3 protein, each entry keeping the most common DNA and genes. The sample table lists around 600,000 distinct CDR3 sequences, 15% to 20% of them with a count of one. The ten largest clones add up to 0.8% to 1.1% of the sample. The sample here was PBMCs from the stem cell graft donor, taken from the stem cell graft. These receptors were collected from a human donor who donated a stem cell graft to a child with acute myeloid leukemia.

This clonotype was counted only a few times. The chain recombines TRBV9 with TRBJ2-7; possibly TRBD2 for D (5 bases). Germline CDR1 and CDR2: SGDLS and YYNGEE. This CDR3 comprises 15 residues. The V gene lost 0 bases and the J gene lost 1 base, with 11 bases spanning the gap. The CDR3 DNA reads as TGTGCCAGCAGCGTAGGTGGACTCCGGTCCTACGAGCAGTACTTC. Translated, it gives CASSVGGLRSYEQYF.

Ten or more counts support this clonotype. The CDR3 loop reads CASSLRTRTDTQYF. In nucleotides, the CDR3 is TGTGCCAGCAGTCTACGGACGCGCACAGATACGCAGTATTTT. The chain carries TRBV28 and TRBJ2-3, with no clear D. Trimming cost V 5 bases and J 1 base, with 10 bases left between them. The CDR3 has 14 residues. The germline V gene has CDR1 MDHEN and CDR2 SYDVKM.

This clonotype occurred many times. The rearrangement links TRBV10-3 to TRBJ1-1; no clear D. This CDR3 region has 13 residues. In germline, CDR1 is ENHRY, CDR2 SYGVKD. Trimming cost V 6 bases and J 1 base, with 9 bases left between them. The CDR3 DNA reads as TGTGCCATCAGAAGACCAGAGAACACTGAAGCTTTCTTT. It yields the protein CAIRRPENTEAFF.

The CDR3 here is CASSQDIPGHTGELFF. DNA for the CDR3: TGCGCCAGCAGCCAGGACATTCCAGGGCACACCGGGGAGCTGTTTTTT. The chain links TRBV4-3 to TRBJ2-2; D possibly corresponds to TRBD1 (5 bases). The CDR3 has 16 amino acids. Germline assignment: CDR1 LGHNA and CDR2 YSLEER. Trimming pared 3 bases from V and 3 bases from J, leaving 14 bases between.

This clonotype was recorded at least ten times. The rearrangement joins TRBV20-1 to TRBJ1-2; D may be TRBD1 (5 bases). Germline V gene sequence: CDR1 DFQATT, CDR2 SNEGSKA (reference sequence). The CDR3 extends over 14 amino acids. V lost 4 bases and J 2 bases, leaving 14 bases between the germline ends. The CDR3 loop reads CSAISSWGNYGYTF. CDR3 nucleotide sequence: TGCAGTGCTATATCTTCTTGGGGCAACTATGGCTACACCTTC.

This clonotype was counted ten times or more. V gene TRBV20-1 combines with J gene TRBJ2-3, with 8 bases matching TRBD1. This CDR3 spans 14 amino acids. Looked up from germline, CDR1 is DFQATT and CDR2 is SNEGSKA (reference sequence). The V gene end was trimmed by 4 bases and the J gene end by 3 bases; junction bases not matched to a gene: 6. The CDR3 spells CSANLDRVTDTQYF. In nucleotides, the CDR3 is TGCAGTGCTAACTTGGACAGGGTAACAGATACGCAGTATTTT.

To note about this clonotype: This may be a read error: a much more frequent sequence differs by one nucleotide. V and J are TRBV15 and TRBJ1-5; unclear D gene. Germline V gene sequence: CDR1 LNHNV, CDR2 YYDKDF (reference sequence). Trimming took off 4 bases at V and 3 bases at J, with 13 bases between the two ends. This CDR3 comprises 15 residues. CDR3 bases: TGTGCCACCAGCAAAGACATGTTTACCAATCAGCCCCAGCATTTT. It is translated as CATSKDMFTNQPQHF.

The chain combines TRBV15 with TRBJ2-1; 7 bases match TRBD2. Germline loops: CDR1 LNHNV, CDR2 YYDKDF (reference sequence). Trimming removed 0 bases from V and 4 bases from J; junction bases left unmatched: 3. The CDR3 totals 15 residues. The CDR3 loop is CATSRDASGYNEQFF. The CDR3 nucleotides are TGTGCCACCAGCAGAGATGCTAGCGGATACAATGAGCAGTTCTTC. The whole variable domain, remainder taken from reference TRBV15 and TRBJ2-1, is DAMVIQNPRYQVTQFGKPVTLSCSQTLNHNVMYWYQQKSSQAPKLLFHYYDKDFNNEADTPDNFQSRRPNTSFCFLDIRSPGLGDTAMYLCATSRDASGYNEQFFGPGTRLTVL.

This chain connects TRBV11-1 to TRBJ2-3, with 9 bases that match TRBD1. Germline lookup yields CDR1 SGHAT and CDR2 FQDESV (reference sequence). This CDR3 comprises 15 residues. V gave up 5 bases and J gave up 2 bases; unmatched junction bases: 5. CDR3 residues: CASSGTGLATDTQYF. The CDR3 DNA reads TGTGCCAGCAGCGGGACAGGGTTGGCCACAGATACGCAGTATTTT.

This clonotype was detected only a few times. CDR3 region: CASSPARASASYEQYF. Written as DNA, the CDR3 is TGTGCCAGCAGCCCAGCTCGGGCGTCCGCATCCTACGAGCAGTACTTC. The chain employs TRBV7-9 and TRBJ2-7; D is undetermined. Germline values: CDR1 SEHNR, CDR2 FQNEAQ (reference sequence). This CDR3 is built from 16 residues. Trimming stripped 5 bases from V and 1 base from J, with 18 bases between.

In this sample, this clonotype turned up a few times. The genes are TRBV7-2 and TRBJ2-5; the match to TRBD2 covers 9 bases. V lost 3 bases and J lost 6; bases outside the gene matches: 8. Germline values: CDR1 SGHTA, CDR2 FQGNSA. This CDR3 has 15 amino acids. CDR3 DNA sequence: TGTGCCAGCAGCTTTTCGCGGGGGGGCAGAAAGACCCAGTACTTC. It specifies CASSFSRGGRKTQYF.

The V gene is TRBV12-3 or TRBV12-4, the J gene TRBJ2-5, with D perhaps TRBD2 (7 bases). The CDR3 covers 14 residues. Trimming removed 7 bases at V and 7 bases at J, with 19 bases between. As DNA, the CDR3 is TGTGCCAGCACCCCTGTGGGGGGGCCCGGGACCCAGTACTTC. Translated, it gives CASTPVGGPGTQYF.

This clonotype was counted between two and nine times. The chain combines TRBV7-9 with TRBJ1-5; no clear D. Germline V CDR1 and CDR2: SEHNR, FQNEAQ (reference sequence). The CDR3 runs to 12 residues. Trimming pared 6 bases from V and 7 bases from J, leaving 10 bases between. Here the CDR3 DNA reads TGTGCCAGCAGTGCCCCACTCCAGCCCCAGCATTTT. Residues: CASSAPLQPQHF.

This clonotype turned up a few times. V and J are TRBV11-2 and TRBJ2-3; D might be TRBD2 (6 bases). Germline V gene lookup returns CDR1 SGHAT and CDR2 FQNNGV. Deletions cut 3 bases from V and 4 bases from J, with 8 bases between. This CDR3 has 13 residues. The chain's CDR3 is CASSFGGPDTQYF. CDR3 sequence (DNA): TGTGCCAGCAGCTTCGGGGGTCCAGATACGCAGTATTTT.

This clonotype was seen once. Just one base apart from a much larger clone, this may be a read error. The V gene is TRBV5-1, the J gene TRBJ1-2; perhaps TRBD1 as D (6 bases). In germline, CDR1 is SGHRS, CDR2 YFSETQ. The CDR3 runs 14 residues. The germline V and J ends were trimmed by 3 bases and 2 bases, with 11 bases remaining between them. Here the CDR3 DNA reads TGCGCCAGCAGCTCTTCAGACAGGAACTATGGCTACACCTTC. The encoded protein is CASSSSDRNYGYTF.

This clonotype was seen ten or more times. This rearrangement joins TRBV29-1 to TRBJ1-1; the match to TRBD1 covers 9 bases. Germline CDR1 reads SQVTM; CDR2 reads ANQGSEA. V gave up 7 bases and J gave up 6 bases; unmatched junction bases: 9. The CDR3 is made up of 13 amino acids. The CDR3 sequence is CSARQGDHSEAFF. For the CDR3, the DNA is TGCAGCGCAAGACAGGGGGATCATTCTGAAGCTTTCTTT. The variable domain in full, completed from reference TRBV29-1 and TRBJ1-1, reads SAVISQKPSRDICQRGTSLTIQCQVDSQVTMMFWYRQQPGQSLTLIATANQGSEATYESGFVIDKFPISRPNLTFSTLTVSNMSPEDSSIYLCSARQGDHSEAFFGQGTRLTVV.

This clonotype has a count of ten or more. The rearrangement links TRBV7-2 to TRBJ2-3, with unresolved D. Trimming cost V 4 bases and J 2 bases, with 7 bases left between them. Germline V gene sequence: CDR1 SGHTA, CDR2 FQGNSA. This CDR3 is 13 amino acids long. CDR3 coding DNA: TGTGCCAGCAGCTCCCATGCCACAGATACGCAGTATTTT. Protein: CASSSHATDTQYF.

The chain carries TRBV12-3 or TRBV12-4 and TRBJ2-3, with no clear D. This CDR3 spans 14 amino acids. V lost 5 bases and J lost 6, with 15 bases in between. CDR3 sequence reads: CASSPGPHRDTQYF. In DNA, the CDR3 is TGTGCCAGCAGTCCAGGTCCTCATCGGGATACGCAGTATTTT.

Many counts were recorded for this clonotype. The J gene is TRBJ2-7, the V gene TRBV20-1; tentatively, D is TRBD1 (6 bases). V was cut by 3 bases and J by 6 bases, with 12 bases left in between. The germline V gene encodes CDR1 DFQATT and CDR2 SNEGSKA (reference sequence). CDR3 length: 12 residues. Here the CDR3 DNA reads TGCAGTGCTAGGAGGACAGATGGCGAGCAGTACGTC. This encodes CSARRTDGEQYV.

There are a few counts of this clonotype. V is TRBV28 and J is TRBJ1-1; TRBD1 matches 8 bases. The CDR3 loop spans 14 amino acids. CDR1 and CDR2 from the germline V gene are MDHEN and SYDVKM. V trimming: 2 bases; J trimming: 4 bases; junction bases outside the gene matches: 3. The CDR3 nucleotides are TGTGCCAGCAGTTTAGTCCAGGGGGCCACTGAAGCTTTCTTT. Translation gives CASSLVQGATEAFF. Full variable domain (rest looked up from reference TRBV28 and TRBJ1-1): DVKVTQSSRYLVKRTGEKVFLECVQDMDHENMFWYRQDPGLGLRLIYFSYDVKMKEKGDIPEGYSVSREKKERFSLILESASTNQTSMYLCASSLVQGATEAFFGQGTRLTVV.

This clonotype was counted at least ten times. The gene calls are TRBV20-1 and TRBJ1-1; no clear D gene. This CDR3 is built from 18 residues. V lost 3 bases and J 1 base, leaving 24 bases between the germline ends. Germline V CDR1 and CDR2: DFQATT, SNEGSKA (reference sequence). The CDR3, as DNA: TGCAGTGCTAGCGTCCGCTATGGGGAATGGGTGCGGAACACTGAAGCTTTCTTT. Its protein product is CSASVRYGEWVRNTEAFF.

The V gene is TRBV7-8, the J gene TRBJ2-5; a weak D match, TRBD2 (6 bases). V was trimmed by 1 base and J by 0 bases, leaving 15 bases between them. The germline CDR1 and CDR2 sequences are SGHVS and FQNEAQ. The length of the CDR3 is 17 residues. CDR3 protein: CASSLDVGGANQETQYF. CDR3 nucleotides: TGTGCCAGCAGCTTAGATGTAGGAGGGGCCAACCAAGAGACCCAGTACTTC.